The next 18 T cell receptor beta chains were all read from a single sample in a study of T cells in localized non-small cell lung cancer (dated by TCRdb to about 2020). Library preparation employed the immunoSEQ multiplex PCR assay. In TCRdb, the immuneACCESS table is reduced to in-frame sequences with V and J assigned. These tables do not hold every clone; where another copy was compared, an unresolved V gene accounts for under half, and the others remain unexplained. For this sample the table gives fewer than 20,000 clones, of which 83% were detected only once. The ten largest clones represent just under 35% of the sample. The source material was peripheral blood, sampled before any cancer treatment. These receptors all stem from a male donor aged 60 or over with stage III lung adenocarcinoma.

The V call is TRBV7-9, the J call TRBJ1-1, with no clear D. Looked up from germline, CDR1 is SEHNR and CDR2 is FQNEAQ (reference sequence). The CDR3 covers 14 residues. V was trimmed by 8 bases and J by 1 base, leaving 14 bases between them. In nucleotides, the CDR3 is TGTGCCAGCCTCAAAAGGGAGGGGAACACTGAAGCTTTCTTT. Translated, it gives CASLKREGNTEAFF.

CDR3 sequence: CASSIQGPNTGELFF. DNA for the CDR3: TGCGCCAGCTCTATACAGGGGCCGAACACCGGGGAGCTGTTTTTT. The chain joins TRBV5-1 to TRBJ2-2; TRBD1 agrees at 7 bases. Germline CDR1 SGHRS, CDR2 YFSETQ. V lost 7 bases to trimming and J lost 0 bases; unmatched junction nucleotides: 6. The CDR3 is made up of 15 amino acids.

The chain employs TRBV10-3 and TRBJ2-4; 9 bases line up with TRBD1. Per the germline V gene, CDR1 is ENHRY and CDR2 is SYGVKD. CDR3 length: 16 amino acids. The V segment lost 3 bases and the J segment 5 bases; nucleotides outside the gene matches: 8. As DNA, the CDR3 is TGTGCCATCAGTGATTTGGGACAGGGAAGGGAAAACATTCAGTACTTC. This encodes CAISDLGQGRENIQYF.

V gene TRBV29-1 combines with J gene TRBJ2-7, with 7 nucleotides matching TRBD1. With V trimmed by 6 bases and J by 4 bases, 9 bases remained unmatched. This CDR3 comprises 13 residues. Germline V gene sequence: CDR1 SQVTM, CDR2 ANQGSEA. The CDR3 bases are TGCAGCGTAGCGGACAGGTTCGGGTACGAGCAGTACTTC. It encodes CSVADRFGYEQYF.

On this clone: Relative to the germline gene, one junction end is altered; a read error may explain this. The CDR3 here is CAIMHPQDYGYTF. The DNA of the CDR3 is TGTGCCATCATGCACCCGCAAGACTACGGCTACACCTTC. The chain links TRBV10-3 to TRBJ1-2; the D is unclear. CDR3 size: 13 residues. CDR1 ENHRY and CDR2 SYGVKD come from the germline V gene.

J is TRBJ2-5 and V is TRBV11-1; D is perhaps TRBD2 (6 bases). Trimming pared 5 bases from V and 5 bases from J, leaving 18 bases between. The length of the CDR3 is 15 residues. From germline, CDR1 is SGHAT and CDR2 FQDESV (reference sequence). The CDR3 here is CASSALGGHRETQYF. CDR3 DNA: TGTGCCAGCAGCGCCCTTGGAGGGCATCGGGAGACCCAGTACTTC.

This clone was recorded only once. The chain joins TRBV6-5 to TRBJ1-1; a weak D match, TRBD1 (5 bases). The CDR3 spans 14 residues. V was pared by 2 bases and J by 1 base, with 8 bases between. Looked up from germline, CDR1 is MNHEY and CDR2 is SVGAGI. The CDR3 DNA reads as TGTGCCAGCAGTTACAGGGACGGGAACACTGAAGCTTTCTTT. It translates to CASSYRDGNTEAFF.

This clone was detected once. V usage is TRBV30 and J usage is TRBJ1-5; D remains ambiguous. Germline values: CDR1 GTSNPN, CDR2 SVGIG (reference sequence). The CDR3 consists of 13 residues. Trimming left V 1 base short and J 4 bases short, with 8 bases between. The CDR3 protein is CAWSDTRNQPQHF. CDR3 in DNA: TGTGCCTGGAGTGACACAAGGAATCAGCCCCAGCATTTT.

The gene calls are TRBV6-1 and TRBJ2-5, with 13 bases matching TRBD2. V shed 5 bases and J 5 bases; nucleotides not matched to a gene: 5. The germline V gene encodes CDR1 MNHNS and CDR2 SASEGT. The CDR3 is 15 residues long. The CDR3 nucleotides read TGTGCCAGCAGTCTCGGACTAGCGGGGGTTGAGACCCAGTACTTC. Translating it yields CASSLGLAGVETQYF.

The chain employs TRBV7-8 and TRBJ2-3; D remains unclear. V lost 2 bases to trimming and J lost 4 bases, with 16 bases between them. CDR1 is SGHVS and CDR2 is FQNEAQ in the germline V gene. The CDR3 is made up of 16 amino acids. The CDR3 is CASSLSPGSIPDTQYF. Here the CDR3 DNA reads TGTGCCAGCAGCTTAAGTCCAGGATCCATTCCAGATACGCAGTATTTT. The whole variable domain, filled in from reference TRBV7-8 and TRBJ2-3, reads GAGVSQSPRYKVAKRGQDVALRCDPISGHVSLFWYQQALGQGPEFLTYFQNEAQLDKSGLPSDRFFAERPEGSVSTLKIQRTQQEDSAVYLCASSLSPGSIPDTQYFGPGTRLTVL.

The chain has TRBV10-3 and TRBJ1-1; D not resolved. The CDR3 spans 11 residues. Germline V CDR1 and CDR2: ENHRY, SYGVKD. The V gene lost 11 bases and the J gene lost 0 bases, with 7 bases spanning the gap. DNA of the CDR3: TGTGCCTCAACCATGAACACTGAAGCTTTCTTT. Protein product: CASTMNTEAFF.

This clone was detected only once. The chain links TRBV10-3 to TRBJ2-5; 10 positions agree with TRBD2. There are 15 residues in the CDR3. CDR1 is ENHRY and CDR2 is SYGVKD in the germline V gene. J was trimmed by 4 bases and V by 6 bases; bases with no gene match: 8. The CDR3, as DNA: TGTGCCATCAGCGAAGCGGGGGGGCTAGGAGAGACCCAGTACTTC. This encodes CAISEAGGLGETQYF.

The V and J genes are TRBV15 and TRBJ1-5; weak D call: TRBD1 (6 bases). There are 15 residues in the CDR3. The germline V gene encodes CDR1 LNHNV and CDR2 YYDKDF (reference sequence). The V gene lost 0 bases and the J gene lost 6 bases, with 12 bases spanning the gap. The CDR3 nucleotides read TGTGCCACCAGCAGAGAACGCCAGGGGTCTCAGCCCCAGCATTTT. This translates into CATSRERQGSQPQHF.

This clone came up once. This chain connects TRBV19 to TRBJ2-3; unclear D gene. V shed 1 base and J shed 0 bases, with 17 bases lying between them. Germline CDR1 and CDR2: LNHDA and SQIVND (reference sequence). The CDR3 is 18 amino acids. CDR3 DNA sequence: TGTGCCAGTAGTATAGGAGCATCGTCTCTCCTTAGCACAGATACGCAGTATTTT. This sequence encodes CASSIGASSLLSTDTQYF.

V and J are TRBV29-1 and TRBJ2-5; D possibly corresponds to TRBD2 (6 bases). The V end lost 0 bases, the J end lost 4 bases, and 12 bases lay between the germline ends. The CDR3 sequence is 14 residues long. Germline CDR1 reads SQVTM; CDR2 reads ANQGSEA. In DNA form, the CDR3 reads TGCAGCGTTGAAGATCCCCGGGGAGGAGAGACCCAGTACTTC. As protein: CSVEDPRGGETQYF.

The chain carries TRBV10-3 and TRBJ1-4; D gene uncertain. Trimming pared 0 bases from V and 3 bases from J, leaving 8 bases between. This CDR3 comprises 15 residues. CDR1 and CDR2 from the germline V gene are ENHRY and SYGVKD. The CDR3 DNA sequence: TGTGCCATCAGTGAGTCCCCAGATTCTAATGAAAAACTGTTTTTT. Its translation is CAISESPDSNEKLFF.

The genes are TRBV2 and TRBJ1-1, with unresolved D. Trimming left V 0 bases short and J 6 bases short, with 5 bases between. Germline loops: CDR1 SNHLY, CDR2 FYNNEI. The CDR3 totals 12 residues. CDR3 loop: CASSEAGPEAFF. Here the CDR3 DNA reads TGTGCCAGCAGTGAAGCGGGCCCTGAAGCTTTCTTT.

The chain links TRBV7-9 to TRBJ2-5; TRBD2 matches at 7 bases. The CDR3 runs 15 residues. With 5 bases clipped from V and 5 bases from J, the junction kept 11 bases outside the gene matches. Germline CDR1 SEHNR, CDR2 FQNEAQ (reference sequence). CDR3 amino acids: CASSPPGGMGETQYF. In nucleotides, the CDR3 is TGTGCCAGCAGCCCACCCGGGGGGATGGGGGAGACCCAGTACTTC.